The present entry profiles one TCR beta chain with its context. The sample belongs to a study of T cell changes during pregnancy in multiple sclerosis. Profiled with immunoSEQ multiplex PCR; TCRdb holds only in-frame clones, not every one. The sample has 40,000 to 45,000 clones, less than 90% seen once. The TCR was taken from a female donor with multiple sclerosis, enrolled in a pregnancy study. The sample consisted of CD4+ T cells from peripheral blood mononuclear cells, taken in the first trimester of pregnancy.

The CDR3 DNA is TGTGCCAGCAGCCCAGGGGGCTTGAACACTGAAGCTTTCTTT. Its translation is CASSPGGLNTEAFF. The rearrangement uses TRBV28 and TRBJ1-1, with 8 bases aligning to TRBD1. The germline V gene has CDR1 MDHEN and CDR2 SYDVKM. The ends lost 6 bases at V and 0 bases at J; junction bases unmatched: 3. The CDR3 runs 14 residues.